This T cell receptor (beta chain) originates from a study of blood T cell repertoires in COVID-19. V shed 7 bases, J shed 0 bases, and the junction held 8 bases outside the gene matches. Looked up from germline, CDR1 is MNHNS and CDR2 is SASEGT. The CDR3 is made up of 15 amino acids. Clones were sequenced by immunoSEQ multiplex PCR, and TCRdb holds only the in-frame ones, with some missing. This sample yields some 300,000 clones, of which around four fifths are seen a single time; approximately 4.1% belongs to the top ten. The receptor was isolated from a woman between 50 and 59 years old with active or convalescent COVID-19. The V call is TRBV6-1, the J call TRBJ1-1; 7 nucleotides agree with TRBD1. Specimen: peripheral blood. CDR3 sequence reads: CASTLTGTVNTEAFF. CDR3 coding DNA: TGTGCCAGCACCTTAACCGGGACAGTGAACACTGAAGCTTTCTTT.